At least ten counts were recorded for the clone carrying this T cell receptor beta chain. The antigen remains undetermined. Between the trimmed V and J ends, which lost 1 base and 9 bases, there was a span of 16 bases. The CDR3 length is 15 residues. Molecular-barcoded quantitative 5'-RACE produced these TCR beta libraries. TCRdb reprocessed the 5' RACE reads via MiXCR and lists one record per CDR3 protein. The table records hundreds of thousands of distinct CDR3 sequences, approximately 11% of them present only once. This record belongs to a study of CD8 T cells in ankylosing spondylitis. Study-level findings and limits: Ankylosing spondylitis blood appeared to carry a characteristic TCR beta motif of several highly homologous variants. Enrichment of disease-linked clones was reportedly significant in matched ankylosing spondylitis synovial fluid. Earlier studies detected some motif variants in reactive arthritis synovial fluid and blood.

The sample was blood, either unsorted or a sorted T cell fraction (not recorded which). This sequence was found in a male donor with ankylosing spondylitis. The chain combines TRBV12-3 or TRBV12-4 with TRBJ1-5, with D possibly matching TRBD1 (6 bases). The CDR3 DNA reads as TGTGCCAGCAGTTTAGGGGGGGCCCGAAGTGGGCCCCAGCATTTT. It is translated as CASSLGGARSGPQHF.